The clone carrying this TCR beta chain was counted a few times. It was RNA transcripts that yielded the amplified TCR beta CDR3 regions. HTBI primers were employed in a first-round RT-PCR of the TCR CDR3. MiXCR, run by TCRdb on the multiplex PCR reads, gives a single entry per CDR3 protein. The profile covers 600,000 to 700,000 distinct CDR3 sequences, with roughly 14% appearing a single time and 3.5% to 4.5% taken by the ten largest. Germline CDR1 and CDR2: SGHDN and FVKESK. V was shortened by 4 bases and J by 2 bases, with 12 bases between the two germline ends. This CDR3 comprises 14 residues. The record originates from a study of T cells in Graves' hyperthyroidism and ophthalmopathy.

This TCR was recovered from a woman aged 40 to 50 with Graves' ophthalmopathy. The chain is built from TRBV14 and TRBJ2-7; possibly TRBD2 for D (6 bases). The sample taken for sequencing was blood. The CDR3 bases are TGTGCCAGCAGCCCGCGGGGCGGACCCTACGAGCAGTACTTC. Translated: CASSPRGGPYEQYF. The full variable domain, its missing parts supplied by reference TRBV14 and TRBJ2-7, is EAGVTQFPSHSVIEKGQTVTLRCDPISGHDNLYWYRRVMGKEIKFLLHFVKESKQDESGMPNNRFLAERTGGTYSTLKVQPAELEDSGVYFCASSPRGGPYEQYFGPGTRLTVT.